This record looks at one T cell receptor (beta chain) sequence and its context. Original methodology: The assay estimated nucleated cells by amplifying reference gene primers. Repertoires were generated with immunoSEQ multiplex PCR, while TCRdb's copy carries only in-frame clones and drops some. Clone size and V and J calls were adopted from that table, with D and trimming inferred from the DNA. Among about 110,000 clones listed, nearly 80% were seen once. This entry is derived from a study of blood T cell repertoires in COVID-19. About the research overall: Sites across the United States, Italy and Spain contributed samples from acute and convalescent COVID-19.

Germline V gene lookup returns CDR1 SNHLY and CDR2 FYNNEI. Trimming at V came to 4 bases and at J to 5 bases, leaving 9 bases not matched to a gene. The CDR3 consists of 15 residues. The V call is TRBV2, the J call TRBJ2-3, with 7 bases lining up with TRBD2. Sequencing was done on a sample of peripheral blood. The sequence was collected from an elderly woman with active or convalescent COVID-19. The CDR3 here is CASSARGASGDTQYF. In nucleotides, the CDR3 is TGTGCCAGCAGTGCTAGAGGGGCTAGCGGAGATACGCAGTATTTT.